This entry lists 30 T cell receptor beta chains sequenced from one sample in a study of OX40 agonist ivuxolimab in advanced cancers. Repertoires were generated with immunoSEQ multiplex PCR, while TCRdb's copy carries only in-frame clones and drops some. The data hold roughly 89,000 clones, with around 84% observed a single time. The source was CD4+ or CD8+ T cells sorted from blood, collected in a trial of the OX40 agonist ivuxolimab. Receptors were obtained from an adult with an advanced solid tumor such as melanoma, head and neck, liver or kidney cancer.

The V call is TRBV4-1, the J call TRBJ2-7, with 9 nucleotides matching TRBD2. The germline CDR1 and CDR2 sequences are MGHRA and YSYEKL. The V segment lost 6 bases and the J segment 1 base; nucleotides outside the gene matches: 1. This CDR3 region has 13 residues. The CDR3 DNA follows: TGCGCCAGCAGTCTAGCGGGATCCTACGAGCAGTACTTC. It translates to CASSLAGSYEQYF.

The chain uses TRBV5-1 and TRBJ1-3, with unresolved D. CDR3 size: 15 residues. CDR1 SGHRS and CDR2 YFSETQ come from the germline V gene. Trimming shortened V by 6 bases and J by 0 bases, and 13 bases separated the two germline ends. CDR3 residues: CASTEQPSSGNTIYF. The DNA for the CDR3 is TGCGCCAGCACGGAGCAACCAAGCTCTGGAAACACCATATATTTT.

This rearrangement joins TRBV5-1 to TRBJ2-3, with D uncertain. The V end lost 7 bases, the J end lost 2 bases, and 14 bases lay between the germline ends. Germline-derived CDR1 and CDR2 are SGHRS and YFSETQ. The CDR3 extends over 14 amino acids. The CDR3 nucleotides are TGCGCCAGCGGCCAGGACGGGCCCACAGATACGCAGTATTTT. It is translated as CASGQDGPTDTQYF.

The chain's CDR3 is CASSQTWTAEAFF. The CDR3 DNA sequence: TGTGCCAGCAGCCAGACCTGGACCGCTGAAGCTTTCTTT. V and J are TRBV6-5 and TRBJ1-1; the D is unclear. This CDR3 spans 13 amino acids. V was clipped by 6 bases and J by 6 bases, with 14 bases between them. From germline, CDR1 is MNHEY and CDR2 SVGAGI.

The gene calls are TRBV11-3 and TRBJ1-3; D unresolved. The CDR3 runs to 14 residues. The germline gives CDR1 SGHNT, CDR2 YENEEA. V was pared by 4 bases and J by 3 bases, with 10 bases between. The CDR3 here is CASSSANFGNTIYF. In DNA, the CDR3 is TGTGCCAGCAGCTCCGCCAATTTTGGAAACACCATATATTTT.

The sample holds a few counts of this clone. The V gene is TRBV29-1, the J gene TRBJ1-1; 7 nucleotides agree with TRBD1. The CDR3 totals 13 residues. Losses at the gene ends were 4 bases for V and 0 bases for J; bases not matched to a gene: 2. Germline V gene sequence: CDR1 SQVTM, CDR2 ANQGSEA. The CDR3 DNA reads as TGCAGCGTTGGGGGACAGATGAACACTGAAGCTTTCTTT. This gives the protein CSVGGQMNTEAFF.

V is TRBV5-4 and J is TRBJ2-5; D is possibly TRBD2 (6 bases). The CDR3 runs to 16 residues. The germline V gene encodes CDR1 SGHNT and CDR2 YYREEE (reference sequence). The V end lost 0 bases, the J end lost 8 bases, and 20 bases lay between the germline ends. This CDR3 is CASSLAAGGNQETQYF. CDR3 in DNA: TGTGCCAGCAGCTTGGCCGCCGGGGGAAACCAGGAAACCCAGTACTTC. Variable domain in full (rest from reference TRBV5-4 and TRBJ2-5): ETGVTQSPTHLIKTRGQQVTLRCSSQSGHNTVSWYQQALGQGPQFIFQYYREEENGRGNFPPRFSGLQFPNYSSELNVNALELDDSALYLCASSLAAGGNQETQYFGPGTRLLVL.

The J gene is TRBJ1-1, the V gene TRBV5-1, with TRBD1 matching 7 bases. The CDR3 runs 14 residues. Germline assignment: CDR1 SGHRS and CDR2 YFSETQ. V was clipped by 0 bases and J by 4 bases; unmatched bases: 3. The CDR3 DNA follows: TGCGCCAGCAGCTTGGAGGGGGCTGCCACTGAAGCTTTCTTT. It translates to CASSLEGAATEAFF. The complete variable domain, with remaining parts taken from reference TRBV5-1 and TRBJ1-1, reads KAGVTQTPRYLIKTRGQQVTLSCSPISGHRSVSWYQQTPGQGLQFLFEYFSETQRNKGNFPGRFSGRQFSNSRSEMNVSTLELGDSALYLCASSLEGAATEAFFGQGTRLTVV.

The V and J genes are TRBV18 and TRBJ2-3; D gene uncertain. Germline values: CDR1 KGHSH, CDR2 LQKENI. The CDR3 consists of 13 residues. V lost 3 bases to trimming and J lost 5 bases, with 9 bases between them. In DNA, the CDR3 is TGTGCCAGCTCACCCTCACTTCAAGATACGCAGTATTTT. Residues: CASSPSLQDTQYF.

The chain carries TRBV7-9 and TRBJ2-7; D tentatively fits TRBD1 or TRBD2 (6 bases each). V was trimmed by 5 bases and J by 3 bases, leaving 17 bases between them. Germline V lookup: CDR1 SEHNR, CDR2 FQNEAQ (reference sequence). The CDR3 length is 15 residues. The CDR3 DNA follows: TGTGCCAGCAGCCTGGGGGGCGGGGCTATCTACGAGCAGTACTTC. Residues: CASSLGGGAIYEQYF.

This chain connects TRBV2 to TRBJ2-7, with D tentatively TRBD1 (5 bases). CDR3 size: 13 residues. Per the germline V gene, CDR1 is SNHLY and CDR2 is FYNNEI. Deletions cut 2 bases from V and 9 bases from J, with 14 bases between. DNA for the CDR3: TGTGCCAGCAGTGAACGACAGATAGTTGGGCAGTACTTC. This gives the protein CASSERQIVGQYF.

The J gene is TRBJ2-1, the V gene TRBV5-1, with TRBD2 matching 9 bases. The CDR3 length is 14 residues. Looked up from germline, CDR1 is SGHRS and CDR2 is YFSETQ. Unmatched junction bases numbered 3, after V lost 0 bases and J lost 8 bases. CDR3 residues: CASSLGGRADEQFF. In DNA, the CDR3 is TGCGCCAGCAGCTTGGGCGGGAGGGCCGATGAGCAGTTCTTC.

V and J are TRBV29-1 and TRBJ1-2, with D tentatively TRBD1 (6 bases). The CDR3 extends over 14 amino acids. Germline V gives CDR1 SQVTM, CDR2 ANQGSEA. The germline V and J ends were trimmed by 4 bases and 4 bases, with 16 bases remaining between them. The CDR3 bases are TGCAGCGTTGGAGGACAGACATCCGGCTATGGCTACACCTTC. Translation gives CSVGGQTSGYGYTF.

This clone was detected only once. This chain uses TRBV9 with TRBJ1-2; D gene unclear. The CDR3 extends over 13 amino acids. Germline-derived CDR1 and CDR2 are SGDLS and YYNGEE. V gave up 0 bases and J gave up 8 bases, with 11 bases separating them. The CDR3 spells CASSVGFAEGYTF. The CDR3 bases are TGTGCCAGCAGCGTAGGGTTCGCGGAGGGCTACACCTTC.

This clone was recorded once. As DNA, the CDR3 is TGTGCCACCAGCAGAGATCGGGGGACAGCTAACTATGGCTACACCTTC. Residues: CATSRDRGTANYGYTF. The rearrangement joins TRBV15 to TRBJ1-2; 7 bases fit TRBD1. The V segment lost 0 bases and the J segment 0 bases; nucleotides outside the gene matches: 4. The CDR3 spans 16 residues. CDR1 and CDR2 (germline): LNHNV, YYDKDF (reference sequence).

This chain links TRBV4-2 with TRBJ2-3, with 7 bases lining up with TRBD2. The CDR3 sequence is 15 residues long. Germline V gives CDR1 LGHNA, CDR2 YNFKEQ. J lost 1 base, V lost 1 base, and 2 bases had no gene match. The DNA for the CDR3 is TGTGCCAGCAGCCAAGGGGAGGGCGGCACAGATACGCAGTATTTT. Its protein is CASSQGEGGTDTQYF.

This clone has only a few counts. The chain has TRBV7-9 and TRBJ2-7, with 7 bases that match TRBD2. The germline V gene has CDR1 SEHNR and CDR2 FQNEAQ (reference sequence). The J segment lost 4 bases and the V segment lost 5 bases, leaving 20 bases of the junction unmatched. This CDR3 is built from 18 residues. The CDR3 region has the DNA TGTGCCAGCAGCGCTAGGACGGGGGGAAGCGGAGGCAAGTACGAGCAGTACTTC. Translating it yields CASSARTGGSGGKYEQYF.

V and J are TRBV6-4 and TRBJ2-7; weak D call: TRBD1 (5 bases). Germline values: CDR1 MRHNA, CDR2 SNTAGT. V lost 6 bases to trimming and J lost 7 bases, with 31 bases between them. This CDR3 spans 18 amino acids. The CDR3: CASRILVPKTVSPIEQYF. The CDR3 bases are TGTGCCAGCAGGATCCTCGTCCCTAAGACAGTCTCTCCTATAGAGCAGTACTTC.

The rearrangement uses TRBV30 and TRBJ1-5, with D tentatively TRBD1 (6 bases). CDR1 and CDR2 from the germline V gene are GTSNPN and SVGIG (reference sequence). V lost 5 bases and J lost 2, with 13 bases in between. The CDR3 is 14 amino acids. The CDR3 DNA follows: TGTGCCTGGGGGGGGGCCGGCGGCAATCAGCCCCAGCATTTT. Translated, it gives CAWGGAGGNQPQHF.

The CDR3 DNA follows: TGTGCCTGGAGTGTGGGAGAGGGGGACATTCAGTACTTC. Translation: CAWSVGEGDIQYF. V is TRBV30 and J is TRBJ2-4; TRBD1 is a possible D gene (6 bases). Between the trimmed V and J ends, which lost 0 bases and 8 bases, there was a span of 11 bases. Germline V gene sequence: CDR1 GTSNPN, CDR2 SVGIG (reference sequence). This CDR3 is built from 13 residues.

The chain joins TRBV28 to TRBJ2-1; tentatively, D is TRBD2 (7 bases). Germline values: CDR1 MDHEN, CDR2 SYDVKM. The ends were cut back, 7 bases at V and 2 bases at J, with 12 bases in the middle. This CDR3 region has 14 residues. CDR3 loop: CASNRGATYNEQFF. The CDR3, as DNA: TGTGCCAGCAATCGGGGGGCCACCTACAATGAGCAGTTCTTC.

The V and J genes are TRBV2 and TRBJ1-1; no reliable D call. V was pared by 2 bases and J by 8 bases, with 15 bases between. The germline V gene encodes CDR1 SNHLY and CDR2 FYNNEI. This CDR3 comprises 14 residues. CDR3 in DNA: TGTGCCAGCAGTGAATTCGAGGGAGCAACCGAAGCTTTCTTT. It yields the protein CASSEFEGATEAFF.

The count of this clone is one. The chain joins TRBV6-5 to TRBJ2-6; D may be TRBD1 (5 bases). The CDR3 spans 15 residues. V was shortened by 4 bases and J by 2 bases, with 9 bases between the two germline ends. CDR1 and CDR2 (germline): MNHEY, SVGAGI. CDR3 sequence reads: CASSSQGTGANVLTF. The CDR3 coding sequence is TGTGCCAGCAGTTCTCAGGGAACTGGGGCCAACGTCCTGACTTTC.

The CDR3 loop reads CASSFGLHQPQHF. DNA for the CDR3: TGTGCCAGCAGTTTTGGGCTCCATCAGCCCCAGCATTTT. J is TRBJ1-5 and V is TRBV27; D is undetermined. V dropped 3 bases and J dropped 5 bases, with 8 bases sitting between them. CDR3 length: 13 amino acids. CDR1 and CDR2 from the germline V gene are MNHEY and SMNVEV (reference sequence).

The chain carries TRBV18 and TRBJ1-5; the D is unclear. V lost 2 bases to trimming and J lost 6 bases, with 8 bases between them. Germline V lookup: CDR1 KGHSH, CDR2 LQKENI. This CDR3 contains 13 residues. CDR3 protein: CASSPAVGQPQHF. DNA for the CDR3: TGTGCCAGCTCACCAGCGGTGGGTCAGCCCCAGCATTTT.

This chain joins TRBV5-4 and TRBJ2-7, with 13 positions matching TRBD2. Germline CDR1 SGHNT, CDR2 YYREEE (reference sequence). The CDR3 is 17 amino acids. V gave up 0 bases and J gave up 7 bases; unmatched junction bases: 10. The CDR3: CASSLARTSGRVDEQYF. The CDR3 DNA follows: TGTGCCAGCAGCTTGGCCCGGACTAGCGGGAGAGTGGATGAGCAGTACTTC.

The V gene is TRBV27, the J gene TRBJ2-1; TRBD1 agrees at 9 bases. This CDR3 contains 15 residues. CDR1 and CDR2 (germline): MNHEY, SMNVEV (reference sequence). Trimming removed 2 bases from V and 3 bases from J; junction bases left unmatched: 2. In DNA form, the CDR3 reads TGTGCCAGCAGTTTAAGGACAGGGGTCTACAATGAGCAGTTCTTC. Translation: CASSLRTGVYNEQFF.

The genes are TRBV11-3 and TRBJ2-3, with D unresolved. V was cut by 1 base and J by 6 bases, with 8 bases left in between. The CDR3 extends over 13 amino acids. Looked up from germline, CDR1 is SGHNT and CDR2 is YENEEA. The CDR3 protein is CASSLGVRDTQYF. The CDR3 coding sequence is TGTGCCAGCAGCTTAGGGGTTCGGGATACGCAGTATTTT.

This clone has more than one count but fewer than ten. The CDR3 protein is CASSKGPQETQYF. CDR3 bases: TGTGCCAGCAGCAAGGGACCTCAAGAGACCCAGTACTTC. The chain is built from TRBV7-3 and TRBJ2-5; D is possibly TRBD1 or TRBD2 (5 bases each). Trimming cost V 5 bases and J 2 bases, with 9 bases left between them. This CDR3 has 13 amino acids. The V gene's germline CDR1 is SGHTA and CDR2 FQGTGA.

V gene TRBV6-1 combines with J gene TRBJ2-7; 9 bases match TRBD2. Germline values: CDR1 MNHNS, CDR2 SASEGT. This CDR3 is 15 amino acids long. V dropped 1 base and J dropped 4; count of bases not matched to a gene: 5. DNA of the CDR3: TGTGCCAGCAGTGAAGGAGCGGGAGGACGTTACGAGCAGTACTTC. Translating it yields CASSEGAGGRYEQYF.